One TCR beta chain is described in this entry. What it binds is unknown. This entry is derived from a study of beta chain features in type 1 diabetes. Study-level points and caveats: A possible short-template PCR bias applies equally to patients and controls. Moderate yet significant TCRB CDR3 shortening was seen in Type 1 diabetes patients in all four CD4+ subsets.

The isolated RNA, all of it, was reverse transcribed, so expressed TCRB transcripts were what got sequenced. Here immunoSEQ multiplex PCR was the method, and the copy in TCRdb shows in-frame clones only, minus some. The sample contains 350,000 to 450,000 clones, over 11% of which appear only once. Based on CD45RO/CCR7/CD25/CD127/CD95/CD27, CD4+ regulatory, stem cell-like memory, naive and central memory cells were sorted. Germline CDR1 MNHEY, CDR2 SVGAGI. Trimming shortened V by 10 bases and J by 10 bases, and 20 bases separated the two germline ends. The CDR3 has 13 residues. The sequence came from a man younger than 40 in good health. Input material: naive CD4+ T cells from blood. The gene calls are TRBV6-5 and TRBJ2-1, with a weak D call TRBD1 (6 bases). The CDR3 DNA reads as TGTGCCACCCCATGGACGGAGCAGGGGGAGCAGTTCTTC. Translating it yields CATPWTEQGEQFF.